This T cell receptor (beta chain) stems from a study of blood T cell repertoires in COVID-19. Whole-study context: There were acute and convalescent COVID-19 samples, and they came from the United States, Italy and Spain.

Measured with immunoSEQ multiplex PCR; TCRdb has only the in-frame clones, and not every one. The sample has about 74,000 clones, 84% seen once; the top ten hold about 10%. The germline gives CDR1 MNHNS, CDR2 SASEGT. V lost 1 base, J lost 6 bases, and 8 bases stayed unmatched. This CDR3 region has 16 residues. The sample was peripheral blood. This receptor was obtained from a man between 50 and 59 years old with active COVID-19. The chain carries TRBV6-1 and TRBJ1-4; 7 nucleotides agree with TRBD1. In DNA form, the CDR3 reads TGTGCCAGCAGTGAAGTTGTGGGCAGGGGGGATGAAAAACTGTTTTTT. Protein: CASSEVVGRGDEKLFF.